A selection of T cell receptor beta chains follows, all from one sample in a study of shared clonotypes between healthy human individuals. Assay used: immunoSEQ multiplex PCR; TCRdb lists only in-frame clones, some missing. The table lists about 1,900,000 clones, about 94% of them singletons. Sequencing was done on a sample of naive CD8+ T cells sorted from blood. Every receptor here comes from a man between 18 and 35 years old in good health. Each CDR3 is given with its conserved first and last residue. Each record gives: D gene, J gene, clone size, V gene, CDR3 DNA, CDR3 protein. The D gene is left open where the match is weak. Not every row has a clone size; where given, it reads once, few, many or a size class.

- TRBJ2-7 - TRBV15 TGTGCCACCAGCAGCCGGGTATCCTACGAGCAGTACTTC CATSSRVSYEQYF
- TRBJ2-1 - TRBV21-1 TGTGCCTCCCCTCCCTCCTACAATGAGCAGTTCTTC CASPPSYNEQFF
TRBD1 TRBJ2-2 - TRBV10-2 TGCGCCAGCGTATCACAGGGGGGACCCGGGGAGCTGTTTTTT CASVSQGGPGELFF
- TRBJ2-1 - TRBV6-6 TGTGCCAGCAGTTACTCGAGGGGGGAACTGCGTATTGAGCAGTTCTTC CASSYSRGELRIEQFF
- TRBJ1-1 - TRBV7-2 TGTGCCAGCAGCTTAGCGCCCCAGGCGAACACTGAAGCTTTCTTT CASSLAPQANTEAFF
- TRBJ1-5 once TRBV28 TGTGCCAGCAGCTACAGAAATAGCAATCAGCCCCAGCATTTT CASSYRNSNQPQHF
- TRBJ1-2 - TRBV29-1 TGCAGCGTGCCCTCCGGGGTAGGCTATGGCTACACCTTC CSVPSGVGYGYTF
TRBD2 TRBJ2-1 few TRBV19 TGTGCCAGTAGTATAGACGGGGGAGGGCCTGCCGGCGATGAGCAGTTCTTC CASSIDGGGPAGDEQFF
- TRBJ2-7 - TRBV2 TGTGCCAGCAGTTTGACAGGAGCCTACGAGCAGTACTTC CASSLTGAYEQYF
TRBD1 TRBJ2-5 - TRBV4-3 TGCGCCAGCAGCCCTAGGGACAGCCAAGAGACCCAGTACTTC CASSPRDSQETQYF
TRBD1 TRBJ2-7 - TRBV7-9 TGTGCCAGCAGCCCCGAGTCCCCAACAGGGGGAGCAACCTACGAGCAGTACTTC CASSPESPTGGATYEQYF
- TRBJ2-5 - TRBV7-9 TGTGCCAGCAGCTTAACCCCGGCAGGGGTAAAAGAGACCCAGTACTTC CASSLTPAGVKETQYF
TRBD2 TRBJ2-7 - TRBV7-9 TGTGCCAGCAGCTTAGCTGCTAGCGGGGGGGCAGGGCCGGACTACGAGCAGTACTTC CASSLAASGGAGPDYEQYF
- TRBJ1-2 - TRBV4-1 TGCGCCAGCAGCTCGGTAGGGGGGGACTATGGCTACACCTTC CASSSVGGDYGYTF
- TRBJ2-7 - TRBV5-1 TGCGCCAGCAGCTCACTCCCTTATAGCGGAAGCTCCGAAGAGCAGTACTTC CASSSLPYSGSSEEQYF
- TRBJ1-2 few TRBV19 TGTGCCAGTGTAAGGGAGGACTATGGCTACACCTTC CASVREDYGYTF
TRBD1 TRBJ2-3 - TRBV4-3 TGCGCCAGCAGCAGGGGGGATATAGGACAGGGAACAGATACGCAGTATTTT CASSRGDIGQGTDTQYF
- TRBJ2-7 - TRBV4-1 TGCGCCAGCAGCCAGCCCGGGATTACCTACGAGCAGTACTTC CASSQPGITYEQYF
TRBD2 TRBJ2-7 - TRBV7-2 TGTGCCAGCAGCGGTAGCGGGGAGAGCTCCTACGAGCAGTACTTC CASSGSGESSYEQYF
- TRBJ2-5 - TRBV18 TGTGCCAGCTCACCAGTTGGACAGATACAAGAGACCCAGTACTTC CASSPVGQIQETQYF
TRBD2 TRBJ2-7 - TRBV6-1 TGTGCCAGCAGTGGCCGGGGGGGCTACGAGCAGTACTTC CASSGRGGYEQYF
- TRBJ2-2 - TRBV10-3 TGTGCCATCAGTATCCCAGGTTCGAACACCGGGGAGCTGTTTTTT CAISIPGSNTGELFF
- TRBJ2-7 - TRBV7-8 TGTGCCAGCACCCGCGGAGAAGATTACGAGCAGTACTTC CASTRGEDYEQYF
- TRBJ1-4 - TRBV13 TGTGCCAGCAGCTTATCGACGCTCGTGGGTGAAAAACTGTTTTTT CASSLSTLVGEKLFF
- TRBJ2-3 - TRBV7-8 TGTGCCAGCAGCATGGGACTTAGTAGCACAGATACGCAGTATTTT CASSMGLSSTDTQYF
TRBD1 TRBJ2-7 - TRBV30 TGTGCCTGGAGTGCTACAGGGGGCCGGACCCTCGACGAGCAGTACTTC CAWSATGGRTLDEQYF
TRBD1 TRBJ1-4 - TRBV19 TGTGCCAGTCGTCGGGGGACAGGCTTTGAAAAACTGTTTTTT CASRRGTGFEKLFF
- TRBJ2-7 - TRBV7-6 TGTGCCAGCAGCTTAGCGCGGGGTCCCTCCTACGAGCAGTACTTC CASSLARGPSYEQYF
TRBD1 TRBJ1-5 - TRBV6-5 TGTGCCAGCAGTTTCGGGACAGGGACTCAGCCCCAGCATTTT CASSFGTGTQPQHF
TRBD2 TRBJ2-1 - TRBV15 TGTGCCACCAGCTCTACTAGCGGGGGGCCCTTTTACAATGAGCAGTTCTTC CATSSTSGGPFYNEQFF
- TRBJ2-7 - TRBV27 TGTGCCAGCAGTTTAAATCCAGGGGGGGACGAGCAGTACTTC CASSLNPGGDEQYF
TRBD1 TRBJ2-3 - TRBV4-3 TGCGCCAGCAGCCAGGGACAGGGGGCAACAGATACGCAGTATTTT CASSQGQGATDTQYF
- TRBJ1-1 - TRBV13 TGTGCCAGCGGAAACGGGGGGTTCAACACTGAAGCTTTCTTT CASGNGGFNTEAFF
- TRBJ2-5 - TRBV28 TGTGCCAGCAGTTTATACCCCCCGCAGTCCTCGATGCAAGAGACCCAGTACTTC CASSLYPPQSSMQETQYF
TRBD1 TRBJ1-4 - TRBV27 TGTGCCAGCAGTCTCCTCGGGACAGGGAACGGGAATGAAAAACTGTTTTTT CASSLLGTGNGNEKLFF
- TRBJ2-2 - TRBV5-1 TGCGCCAGCGCCCTGTGGGCGGGAAACACCGGGGAGCTGTTTTTT CASALWAGNTGELFF
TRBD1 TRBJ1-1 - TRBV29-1 TGCAGCGTTGACACTGAGAAGGGGGCCGCTGAAGCTTTCTTT CSVDTEKGAAEAFF
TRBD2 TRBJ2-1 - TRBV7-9 TGTGCCAGCAGCTTAGCTAGCGGGAGGCCTCCCAATGAGCAGTTCTTC CASSLASGRPPNEQFF
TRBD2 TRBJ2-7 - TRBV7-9 TGTGCCAGCAGCTTAGTCCCTAGCGGGAGCTACGAGCAGTACTTC CASSLVPSGSYEQYF
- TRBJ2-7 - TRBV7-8 TGTGCCAGCTCATGGGGGCTGGACTACGAGCAGTACTTC CASSWGLDYEQYF
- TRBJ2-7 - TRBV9 TGTGCCAGCAGCGTAGGAGACTGGTCCTACGAGCAGTACTTC CASSVGDWSYEQYF
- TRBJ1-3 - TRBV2 TGTGCCAGCAGGATGGATTTGAGCTCTGGAAACACCATATATTTT CASRMDLSSGNTIYF
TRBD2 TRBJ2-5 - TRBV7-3 TGTGCCAGCAGCATTGGACTAGCAGACCAAGAGACCCAGTACTTC CASSIGLADQETQYF
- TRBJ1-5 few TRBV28 TGTGCCAGCAGTTTATGGGGCGGCAATCAGCCCCAGCATTTT CASSLWGGNQPQHF
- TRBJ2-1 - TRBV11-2 TGTGCCAGCAGCCTTAGTGGGGACGGCCTGGCCTACAATGAGCAGTTCTTC CASSLSGDGLAYNEQFF
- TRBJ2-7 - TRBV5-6 TGTGCCAGCGCCCGTGGGGGCTACGAGCAGTACTTC CASARGGYEQYF
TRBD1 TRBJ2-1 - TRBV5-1 TGCGCCAGCAGCTTGGGACAGGGGGCTGGGAATGAGCAGTTCTTC CASSLGQGAGNEQFF
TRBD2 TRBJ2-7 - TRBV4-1 TGCGCCAGCAGCCAAGAATTAGGACTAGCGGGAGTATTCTCCTACGAGCAGTACTTC CASSQELGLAGVFSYEQYF
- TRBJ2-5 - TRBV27 TGTGCCAGCAGTGCACTGATAGGAGGGCAAGAGACCCAGTACTTC CASSALIGGQETQYF
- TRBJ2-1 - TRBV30 TGTGCCTGGAGCCTAACAGGGGGAGGGGATGAGCAGTTCTTC CAWSLTGGGDEQFF
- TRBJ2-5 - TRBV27 TGTGCCAGCAGTCTAGGCCCCGGGGCACCCCAAGAGACCCAGTACTTC CASSLGPGAPQETQYF
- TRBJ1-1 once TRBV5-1 TGCGCCAGCAGCCTGCCTTCGGACAGTACCAACACTGAAGCTTTCTTT CASSLPSDSTNTEAFF